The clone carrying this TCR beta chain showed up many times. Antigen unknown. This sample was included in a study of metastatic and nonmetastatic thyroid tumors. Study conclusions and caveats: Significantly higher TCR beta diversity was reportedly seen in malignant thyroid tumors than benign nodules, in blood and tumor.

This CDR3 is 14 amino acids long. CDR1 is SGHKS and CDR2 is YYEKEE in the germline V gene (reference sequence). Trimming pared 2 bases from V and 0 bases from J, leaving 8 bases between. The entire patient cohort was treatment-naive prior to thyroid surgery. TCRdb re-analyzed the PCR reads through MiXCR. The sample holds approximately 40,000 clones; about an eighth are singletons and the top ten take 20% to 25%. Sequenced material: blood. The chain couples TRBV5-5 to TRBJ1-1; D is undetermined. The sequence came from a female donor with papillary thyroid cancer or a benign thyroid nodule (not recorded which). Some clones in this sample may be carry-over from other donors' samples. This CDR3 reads CASSFWGLNTEAFF. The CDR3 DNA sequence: TGTGCCAGCAGCTTTTGGGGTCTGAACACTGAAGCTTTCTTT. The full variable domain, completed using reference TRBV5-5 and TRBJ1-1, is DAGVTQSPTHLIKTRGQQVTLRCSPISGHKSVSWYQQVLGQGPQFIFQYYEKEERGRGNFPDRFSARQFPNYSSELNVNALLLGDSALYLCASSFWGLNTEAFFGQGTRLTVV.